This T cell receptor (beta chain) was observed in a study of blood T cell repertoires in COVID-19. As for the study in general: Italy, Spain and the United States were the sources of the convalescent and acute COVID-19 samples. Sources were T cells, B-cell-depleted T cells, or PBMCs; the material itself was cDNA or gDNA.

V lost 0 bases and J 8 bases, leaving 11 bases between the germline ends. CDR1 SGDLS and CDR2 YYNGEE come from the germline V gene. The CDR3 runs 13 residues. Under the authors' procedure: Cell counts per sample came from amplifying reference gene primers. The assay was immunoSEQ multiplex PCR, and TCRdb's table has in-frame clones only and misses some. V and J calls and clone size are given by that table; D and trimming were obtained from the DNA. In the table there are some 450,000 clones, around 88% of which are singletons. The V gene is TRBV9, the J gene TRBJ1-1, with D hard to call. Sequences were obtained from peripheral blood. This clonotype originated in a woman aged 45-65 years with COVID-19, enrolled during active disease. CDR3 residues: CASSVEARGEAFF. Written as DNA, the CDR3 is TGTGCCAGCAGCGTAGAGGCCCGCGGAGAAGCTTTCTTT. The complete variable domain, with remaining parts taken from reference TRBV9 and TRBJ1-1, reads DSGVTQTPKHLITATGQRVTLRCSPRSGDLSVYWYQQSLDQGLQFLIQYYNGEERAKGNILERFSAQQFPDLHSELNLSSLELGDSALYFCASSVEARGEAFFGQGTRLTVV.